This TCR beta chain was profiled in a study of chemoradiotherapy in HPV16-positive cancers. Study-wide points: Candidate HPV-specific clones and E7-related TCR motifs grew in tumor during treatment. Functional assays defining HPV-specific T cells used only two HPV16-positive patients.

The CDR3 loop spans 14 amino acids. V shed 6 bases and J 5 bases; nucleotides not matched to a gene: 9. CDR1 is MNHEY, CDR2 SVGAGI, per germline. Using immunoSEQ multiplex PCR, the repertoire was profiled, and TCRdb retains in-frame clones only, with some absent. Of some 3,200 clones listed, 77% are singletons. As regards this clone: The target antigen is unknown.

The chain joins TRBV6-5 to TRBJ1-1; 7 bases line up with TRBD1. This sample comprised tumor tissue, obtained from a patient who underwent chemoradiotherapy. The clonotype was recovered from a human donor with HPV-associated anogenital cancer. DNA for the CDR3: TGTGCCAGCAGCCTATACAGGGGCTCGACTGAAGCTTTCTTT. Protein product: CASSLYRGSTEAFF.